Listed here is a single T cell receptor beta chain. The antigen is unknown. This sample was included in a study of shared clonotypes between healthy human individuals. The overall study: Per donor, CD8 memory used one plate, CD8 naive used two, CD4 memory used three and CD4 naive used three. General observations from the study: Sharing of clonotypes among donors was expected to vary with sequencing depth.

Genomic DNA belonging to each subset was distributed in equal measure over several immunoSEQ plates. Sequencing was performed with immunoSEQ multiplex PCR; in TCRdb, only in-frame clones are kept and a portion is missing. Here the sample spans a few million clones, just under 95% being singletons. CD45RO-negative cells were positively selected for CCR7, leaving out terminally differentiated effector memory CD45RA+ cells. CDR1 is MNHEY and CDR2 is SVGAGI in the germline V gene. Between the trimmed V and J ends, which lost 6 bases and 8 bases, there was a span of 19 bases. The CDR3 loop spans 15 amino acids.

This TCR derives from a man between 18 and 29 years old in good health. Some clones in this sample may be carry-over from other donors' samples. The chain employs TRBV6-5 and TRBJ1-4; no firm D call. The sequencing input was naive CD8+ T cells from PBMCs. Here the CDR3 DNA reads TGTGCCAGCAGCCCAGATGATGGGCCCGGCGAAAAACTGTTTTTT. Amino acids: CASSPDDGPGEKLFF.